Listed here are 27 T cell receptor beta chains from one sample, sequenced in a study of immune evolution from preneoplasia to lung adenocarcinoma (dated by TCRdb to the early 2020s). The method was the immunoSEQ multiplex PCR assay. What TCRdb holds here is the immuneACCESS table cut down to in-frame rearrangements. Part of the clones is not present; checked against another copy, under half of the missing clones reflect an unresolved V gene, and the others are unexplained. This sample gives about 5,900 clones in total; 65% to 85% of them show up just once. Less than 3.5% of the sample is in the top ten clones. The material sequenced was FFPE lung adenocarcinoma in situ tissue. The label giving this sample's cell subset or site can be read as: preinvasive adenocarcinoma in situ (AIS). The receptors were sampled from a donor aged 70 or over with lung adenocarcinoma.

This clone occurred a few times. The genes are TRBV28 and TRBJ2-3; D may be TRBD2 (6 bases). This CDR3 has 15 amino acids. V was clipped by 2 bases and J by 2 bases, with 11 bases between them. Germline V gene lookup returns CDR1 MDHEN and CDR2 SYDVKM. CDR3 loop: CASSLPSELTDTQYF. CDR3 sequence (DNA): TGTGCCAGCAGTTTACCTAGCGAGCTCACAGATACGCAGTATTTT. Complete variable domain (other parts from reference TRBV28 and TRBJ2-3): DVKVTQSSRYLVKRTGEKVFLECVQDMDHENMFWYRQDPGLGLRLIYFSYDVKMKEKGDIPEGYSVSREKKERFSLILESASTNQTSMYLCASSLPSELTDTQYFGPGTRLTVL.

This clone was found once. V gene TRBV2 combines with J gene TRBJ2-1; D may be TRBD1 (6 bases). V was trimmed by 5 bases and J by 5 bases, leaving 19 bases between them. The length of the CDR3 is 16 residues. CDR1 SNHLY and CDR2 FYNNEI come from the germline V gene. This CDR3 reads CASSIGQYEAHNEQFF. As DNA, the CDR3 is TGTGCCAGCAGTATAGGACAGTACGAAGCACACAATGAGCAGTTCTTC.

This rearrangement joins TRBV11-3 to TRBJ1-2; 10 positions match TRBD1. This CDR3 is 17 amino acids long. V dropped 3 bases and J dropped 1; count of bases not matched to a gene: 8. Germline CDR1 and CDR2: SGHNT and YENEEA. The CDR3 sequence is CASSFGQGGGLNYGYTF. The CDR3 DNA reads TGTGCCAGCAGCTTCGGACAGGGGGGAGGGCTTAACTATGGCTACACCTTC.

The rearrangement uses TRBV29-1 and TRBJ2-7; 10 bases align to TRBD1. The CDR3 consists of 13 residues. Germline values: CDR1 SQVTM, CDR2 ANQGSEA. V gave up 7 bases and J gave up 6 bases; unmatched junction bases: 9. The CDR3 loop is CSAQTGQGFEQYF. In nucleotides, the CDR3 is TGCAGCGCTCAAACGGGACAGGGGTTCGAGCAGTACTTC.

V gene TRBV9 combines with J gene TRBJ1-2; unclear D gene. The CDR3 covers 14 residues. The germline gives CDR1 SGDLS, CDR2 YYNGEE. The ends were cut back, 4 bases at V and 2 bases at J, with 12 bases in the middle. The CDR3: CASSSRGANYGYTF. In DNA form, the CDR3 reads TGTGCCAGCAGCTCCCGGGGAGCAAACTATGGCTACACCTTC.

The CDR3 reads CASSQDRGTEAFF. The CDR3 nucleotides are TGTGCCAGCAGCCAAGATCGGGGGACAGAAGCTTTCTTT. The chain combines TRBV4-2 with TRBJ1-1; D might be TRBD1 (6 bases). Trimming removed 0 bases at V and 8 bases at J, with 10 bases between. The CDR3 sequence is 13 residues long. The germline V gene has CDR1 LGHNA and CDR2 YNFKEQ.

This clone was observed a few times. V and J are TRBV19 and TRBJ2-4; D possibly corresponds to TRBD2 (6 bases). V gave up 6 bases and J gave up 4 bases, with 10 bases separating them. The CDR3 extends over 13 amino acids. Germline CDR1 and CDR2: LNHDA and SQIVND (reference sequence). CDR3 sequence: CASSQDYKNIQYF. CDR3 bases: TGTGCCAGTAGCCAGGACTATAAAAACATTCAGTACTTC. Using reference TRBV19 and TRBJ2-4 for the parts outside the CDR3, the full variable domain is DGGITQSPKYLFRKEGQNVTLSCEQNLNHDAMYWYRQDPGQGLRLIYYSQIVNDFQKGDIAEGYSVSREKKESFPLTVTSAQKNPTAFYLCASSQDYKNIQYFGAGTRLSVL.

The CDR3 protein is CASSVNQGGAFF. Written as DNA, the CDR3 is TGTGCCAGCAGCGTGAACCAGGGTGGGGCTTTCTTT. V usage is TRBV5-4 and J usage is TRBJ1-1, with a possible D match to TRBD1 (5 bases). The CDR3 is 12 amino acids. Germline V CDR1 and CDR2: SGHNT, YYREEE (reference sequence). V lost 4 bases to trimming and J lost 11 bases, with 15 bases between them.

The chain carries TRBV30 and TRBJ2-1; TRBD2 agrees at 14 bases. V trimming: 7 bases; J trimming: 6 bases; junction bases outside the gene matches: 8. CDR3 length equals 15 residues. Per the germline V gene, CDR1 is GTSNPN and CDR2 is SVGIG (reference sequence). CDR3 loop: CASPRGTSGSNEQFF. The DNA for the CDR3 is TGTGCCTCCCCCCGGGGGACTAGCGGGAGCAATGAGCAGTTCTTC.

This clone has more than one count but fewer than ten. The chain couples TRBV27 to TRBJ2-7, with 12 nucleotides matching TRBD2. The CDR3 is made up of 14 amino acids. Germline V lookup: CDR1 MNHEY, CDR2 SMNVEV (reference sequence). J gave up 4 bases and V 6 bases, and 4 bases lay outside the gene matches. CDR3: CASRLAGGRYEQYF. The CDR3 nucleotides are TGTGCCAGCAGACTAGCGGGAGGTCGTTACGAGCAGTACTTC.

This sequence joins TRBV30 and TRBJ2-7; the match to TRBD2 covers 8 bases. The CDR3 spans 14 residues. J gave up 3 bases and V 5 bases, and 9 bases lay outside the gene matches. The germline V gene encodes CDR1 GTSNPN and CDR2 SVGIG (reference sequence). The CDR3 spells CAWAPSGSIYEQYF. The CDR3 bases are TGTGCCTGGGCTCCCAGCGGGAGTATCTACGAGCAGTACTTC.

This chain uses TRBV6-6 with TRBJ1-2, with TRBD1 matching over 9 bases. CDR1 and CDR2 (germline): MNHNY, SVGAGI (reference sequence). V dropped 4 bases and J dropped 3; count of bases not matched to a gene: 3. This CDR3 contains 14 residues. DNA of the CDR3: TGTGCCAGCAGTTCAGACAGGGGGGACTATGGCTACACCTTC. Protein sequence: CASSSDRGDYGYTF.

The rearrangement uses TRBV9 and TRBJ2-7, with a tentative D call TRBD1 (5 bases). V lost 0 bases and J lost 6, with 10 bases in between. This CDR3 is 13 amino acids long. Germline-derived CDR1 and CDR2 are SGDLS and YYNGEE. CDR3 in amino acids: CASSVAPGSEQYF. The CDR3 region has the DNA TGTGCCAGCAGCGTAGCTCCAGGGTCCGAGCAGTACTTC.

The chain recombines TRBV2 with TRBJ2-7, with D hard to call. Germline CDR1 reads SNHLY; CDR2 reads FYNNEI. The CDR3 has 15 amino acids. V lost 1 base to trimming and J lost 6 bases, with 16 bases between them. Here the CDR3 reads CASSEEVGIGLEQYF. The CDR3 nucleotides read TGTGCCAGCAGTGAAGAGGTAGGGATAGGTCTCGAGCAGTACTTC.

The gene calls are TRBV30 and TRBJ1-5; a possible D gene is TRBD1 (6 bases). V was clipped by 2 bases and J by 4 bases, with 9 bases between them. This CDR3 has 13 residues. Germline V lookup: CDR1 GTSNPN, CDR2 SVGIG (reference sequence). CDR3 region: CAWSFQGNQPQHF. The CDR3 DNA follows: TGTGCCTGGAGTTTTCAGGGGAATCAGCCCCAGCATTTT.

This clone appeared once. The CDR3 sequence: CASSLDGNQPQHF. For the CDR3, the DNA is TGTGCCAGCAGCTTGGATGGGAATCAGCCCCAGCATTTT. The chain uses TRBV5-6 and TRBJ1-5; no firm D call. From germline, CDR1 is SGHDT and CDR2 YYEEEE. Between the trimmed V and J ends, which lost 0 bases and 4 bases, there was a span of 5 bases. The length of the CDR3 is 13 residues. The whole variable domain, filled in from reference TRBV5-6 and TRBJ1-5, reads DAGVTQSPTHLIKTRGQQVTLRCSPKSGHDTVSWYQQALGQGPQFIFQYYEEEERQRGNFPDRFSGHQFPNYSSELNVNALLLGDSALYLCASSLDGNQPQHFGDGTRLSIL.

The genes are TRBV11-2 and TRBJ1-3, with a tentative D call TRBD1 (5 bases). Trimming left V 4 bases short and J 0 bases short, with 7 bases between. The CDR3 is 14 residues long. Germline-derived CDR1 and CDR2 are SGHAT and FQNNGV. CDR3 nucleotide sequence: TGTGCCAGCAGCTCCGGACACTCTGGAAACACCATATATTTT. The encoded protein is CASSSGHSGNTIYF.

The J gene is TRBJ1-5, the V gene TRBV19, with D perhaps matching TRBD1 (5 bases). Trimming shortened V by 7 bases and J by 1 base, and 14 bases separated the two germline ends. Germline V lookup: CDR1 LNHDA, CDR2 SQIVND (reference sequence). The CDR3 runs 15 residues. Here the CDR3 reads CASTMVGGSNQPQHF. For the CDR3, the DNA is TGTGCCAGTACCATGGTGGGGGGGAGCAATCAGCCCCAGCATTTT.

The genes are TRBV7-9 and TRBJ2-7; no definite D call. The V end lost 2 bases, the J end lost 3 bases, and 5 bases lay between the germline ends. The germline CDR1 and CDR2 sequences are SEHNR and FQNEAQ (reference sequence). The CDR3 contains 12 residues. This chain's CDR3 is CASSLTSYEQYF. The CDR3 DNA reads TGTGCCAGCAGCTTAACGAGCTACGAGCAGTACTTC. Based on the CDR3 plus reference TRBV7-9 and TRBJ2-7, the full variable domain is DTGVSQNPRHKITKRGQNVTFRCDPISEHNRLYWYRQTLGQGPEFLTYFQNEAQLEKSRLLSDRFSAERPKGSFSTLEIQRTEQGDSAMYLCASSLTSYEQYFGPGTRLTVT.

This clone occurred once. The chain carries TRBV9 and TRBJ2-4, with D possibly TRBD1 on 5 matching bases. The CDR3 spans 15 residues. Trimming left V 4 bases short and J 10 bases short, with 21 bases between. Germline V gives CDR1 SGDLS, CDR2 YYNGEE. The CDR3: CASSPGFRPRQIQYF. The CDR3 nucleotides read TGTGCCAGCAGCCCTGGGTTTCGGCCTCGACAGATTCAGTACTTC.

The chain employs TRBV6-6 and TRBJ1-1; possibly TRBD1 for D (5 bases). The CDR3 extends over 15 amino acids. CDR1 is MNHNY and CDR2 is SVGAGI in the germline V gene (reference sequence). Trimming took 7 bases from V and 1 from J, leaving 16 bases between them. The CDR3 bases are TGTGCCAGCACGATCCCCCATCAGGGGAACACTGAAGCTTTCTTT. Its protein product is CASTIPHQGNTEAFF.

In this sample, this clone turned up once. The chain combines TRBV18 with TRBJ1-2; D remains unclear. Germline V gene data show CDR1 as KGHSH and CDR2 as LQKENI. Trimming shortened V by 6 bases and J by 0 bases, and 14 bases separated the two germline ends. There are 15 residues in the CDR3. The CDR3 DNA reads TGTGCCAGCTCTAACGAAAGACCGACTAACTATGGCTACACCTTC. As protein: CASSNERPTNYGYTF. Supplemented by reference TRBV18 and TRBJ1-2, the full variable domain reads NAGVMQNPRHLVRRRGQEARLRCSPMKGHSHVYWYRQLPEEGLKFMVYLQKENIIDESGMPKERFSAEFPKEGPSILRIQQVVRGDSAAYFCASSNERPTNYGYTFGSGTRLTVV.

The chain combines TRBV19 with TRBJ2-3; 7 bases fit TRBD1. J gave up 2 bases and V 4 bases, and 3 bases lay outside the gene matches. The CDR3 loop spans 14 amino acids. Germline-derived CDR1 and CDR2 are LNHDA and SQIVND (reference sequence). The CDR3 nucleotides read TGTGCCAGTAGTAAGGACAGGCTCACAGATACGCAGTATTTT. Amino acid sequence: CASSKDRLTDTQYF.

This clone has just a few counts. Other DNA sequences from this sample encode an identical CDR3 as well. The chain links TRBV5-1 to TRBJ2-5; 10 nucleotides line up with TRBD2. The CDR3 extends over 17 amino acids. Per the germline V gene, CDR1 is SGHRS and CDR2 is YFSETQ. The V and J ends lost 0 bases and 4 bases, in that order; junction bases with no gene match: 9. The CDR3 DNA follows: TGCGCCAGCAGCTTGGGGGCGACTAGCGGGCCGCTAGAGACCCAGTACTTC. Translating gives CASSLGATSGPLETQYF. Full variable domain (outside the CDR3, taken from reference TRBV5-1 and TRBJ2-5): KAGVTQTPRYLIKTRGQQVTLSCSPISGHRSVSWYQQTPGQGLQFLFEYFSETQRNKGNFPGRFSGRQFSNSRSEMNVSTLELGDSALYLCASSLGATSGPLETQYFGPGTRLLVL.

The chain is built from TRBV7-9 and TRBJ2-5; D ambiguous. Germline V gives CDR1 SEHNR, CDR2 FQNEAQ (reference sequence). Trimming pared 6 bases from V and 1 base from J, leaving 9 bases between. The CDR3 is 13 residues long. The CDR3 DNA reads TGTGCCAGCAGGCTTACACTCCAAGAGACCCAGTACTTC. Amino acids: CASRLTLQETQYF.

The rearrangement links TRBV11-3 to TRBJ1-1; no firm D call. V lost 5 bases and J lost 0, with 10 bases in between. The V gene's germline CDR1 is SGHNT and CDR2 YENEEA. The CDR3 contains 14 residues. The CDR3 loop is CASSPPQMNTEAFF. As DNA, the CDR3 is TGTGCCAGCAGCCCACCACAGATGAACACTGAAGCTTTCTTT. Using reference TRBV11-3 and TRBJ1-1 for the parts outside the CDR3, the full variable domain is EAGVVQSPRYKIIEKKQPVAFWCNPISGHNTLYWYLQNLGQGPELLIRYENEEAVDDSQLPKDRFSAERLKGVDSTLKIQPAELGDSAVYLCASSPPQMNTEAFFGQGTRLTVV.

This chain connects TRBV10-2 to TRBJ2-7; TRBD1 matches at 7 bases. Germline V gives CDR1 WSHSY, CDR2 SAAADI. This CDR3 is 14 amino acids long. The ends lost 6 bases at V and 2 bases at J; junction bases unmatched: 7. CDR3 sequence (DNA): TGCGCCAGCAGCTACCGGGACAGACCCTACGAGCAGTACTTC. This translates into CASSYRDRPYEQYF.